This entry features one T cell receptor (beta chain) sequence. The antigen is unknown. The junction does not match germline at one end; this may be a read error. RNA extraction and reverse transcription yielded cDNA as sequencing template. Sequencing was performed with immunoSEQ multiplex PCR; in TCRdb, only in-frame clones are kept and a portion is missing. Of fewer than 200,000 clones in the sample, under 60% are singletons; the top ten hold around 13%. This sample was included in a study of CD8+ T cells in alopecia areata. Turning to the study itself: In an open-label trial, patients got 5 to 10 mg tofacitinib twice daily.

General observations from the study: For lesional scalp, especially alopecia totalis/universalis, clonality was higher than in normal scalp. For patients receiving tofacitinib, scalp clonality and expanded CD8+ clones among the top 100 significantly decreased.

Germline CDR1 reads SGHAT; CDR2 reads FQNNGV. The CDR3 is 12 amino acids. Treatment here: oral pan-JAK inhibitor, 5-10 mg twice daily. V usage is TRBV11-2 and J usage is TRBJ1-3; no firm D call. The sample here was CD8+ T cells sorted from blood, taken at week 24, from a patient treated with tofacitinib. This TCR was sampled from a human donor with alopecia areata. CDR3 nucleotides: TGTGCCAGCAGCTTAGCCAAAGGGAACTCGCGGTTT. Translation gives CASSLAKGNSRF.